This T cell receptor beta chain is drawn from a study of shared clonotypes between healthy human individuals. About this clone itself: The antigen is not known.

Study-wide results and limits: Rarefaction analysis demonstrated incomplete sorted-subset sequencing notwithstanding large depth.

Per the germline V gene, CDR1 is SNHLY and CDR2 is FYNNEI. This CDR3 is 14 amino acids long. Trimming stripped 6 bases from V and 7 bases from J, with 15 bases between. Sequenced by immunoSEQ multiplex PCR; TCRdb stores in-frame clones only, minus some. The data hold 650,000 to 800,000 clones, with over 55% observed a single time. The sequenced sample consisted of memory CD4+ T cells sorted from blood. Described subset: CD45RA-negative fraction. The V and J genes are TRBV2 and TRBJ2-2; no reliable D call. This TCR came from a woman aged 25 to 45 in good health. CDR3 region: CASRRGSPDGELFF. CDR3 nucleotides: TGTGCCAGCAGAAGAGGCTCACCGGACGGGGAGCTGTTTTTT.